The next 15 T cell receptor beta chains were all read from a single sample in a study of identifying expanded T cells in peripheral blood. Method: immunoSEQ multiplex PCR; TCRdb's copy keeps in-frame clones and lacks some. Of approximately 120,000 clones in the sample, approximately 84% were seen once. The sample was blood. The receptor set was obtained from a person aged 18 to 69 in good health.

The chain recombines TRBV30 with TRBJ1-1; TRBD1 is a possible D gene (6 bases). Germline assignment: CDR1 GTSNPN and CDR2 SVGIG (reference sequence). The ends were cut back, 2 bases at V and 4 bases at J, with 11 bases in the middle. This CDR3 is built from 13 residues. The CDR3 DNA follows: TGTGCCTGGAGTAGGCAGGGGCCCACTGAAGCTTTCTTT. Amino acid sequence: CAWSRQGPTEAFF.

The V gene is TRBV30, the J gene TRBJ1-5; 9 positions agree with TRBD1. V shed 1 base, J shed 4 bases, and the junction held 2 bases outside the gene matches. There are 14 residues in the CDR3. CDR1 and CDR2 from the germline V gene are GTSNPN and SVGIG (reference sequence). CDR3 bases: TGTGCCTGGAGTGCAGGACAGGGGAATCAGCCCCAGCATTTT. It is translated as CAWSAGQGNQPQHF.

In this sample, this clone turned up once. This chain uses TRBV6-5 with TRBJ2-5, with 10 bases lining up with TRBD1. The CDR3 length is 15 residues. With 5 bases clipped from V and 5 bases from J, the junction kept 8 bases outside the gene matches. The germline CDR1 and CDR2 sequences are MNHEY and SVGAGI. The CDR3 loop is CASSTDRGRGETQYF. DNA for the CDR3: TGTGCCAGCAGTACTGACAGGGGGCGCGGGGAGACCCAGTACTTC.

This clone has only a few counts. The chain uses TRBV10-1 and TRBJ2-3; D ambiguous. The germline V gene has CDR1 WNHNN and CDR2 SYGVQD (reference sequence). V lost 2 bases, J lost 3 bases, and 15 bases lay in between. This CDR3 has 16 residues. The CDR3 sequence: CASSEMDMFGTDTQYF. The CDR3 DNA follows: TGCGCCAGCAGTGAGATGGATATGTTTGGAACAGATACGCAGTATTTT.

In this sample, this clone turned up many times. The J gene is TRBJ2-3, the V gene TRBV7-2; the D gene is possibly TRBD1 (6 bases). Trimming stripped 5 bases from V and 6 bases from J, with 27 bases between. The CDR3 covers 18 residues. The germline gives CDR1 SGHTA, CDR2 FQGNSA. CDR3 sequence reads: CASSDKTTFGRGQDTQYF. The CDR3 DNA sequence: TGTGCCAGCAGCGACAAGACGACCTTTGGCAGGGGTCAGGATACGCAGTATTTT.

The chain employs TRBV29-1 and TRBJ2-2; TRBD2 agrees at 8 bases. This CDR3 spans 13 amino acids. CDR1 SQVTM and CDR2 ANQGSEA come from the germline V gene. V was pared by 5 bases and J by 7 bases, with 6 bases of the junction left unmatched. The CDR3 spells CSVTGGAGGELFF. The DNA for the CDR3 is TGCAGCGTTACCGGGGGGGCCGGCGGGGAGCTGTTTTTT.

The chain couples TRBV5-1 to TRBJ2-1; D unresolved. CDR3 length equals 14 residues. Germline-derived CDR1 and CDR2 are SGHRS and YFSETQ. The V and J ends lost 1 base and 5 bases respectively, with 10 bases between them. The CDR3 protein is CASSLLGLNNEQFF. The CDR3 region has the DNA TGCGCCAGCAGCTTGCTAGGGTTAAACAATGAGCAGTTCTTC. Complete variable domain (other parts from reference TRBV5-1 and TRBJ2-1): KAGVTQTPRYLIKTRGQQVTLSCSPISGHRSVSWYQQTPGQGLQFLFEYFSETQRNKGNFPGRFSGRQFSNSRSEMNVSTLELGDSALYLCASSLLGLNNEQFFGPGTRLTVL.

The chain's CDR3 is CASSPRGTGLGDTEAFF. CDR3 bases: TGCGCCAGCAGTCCCCGGGGGACAGGGTTGGGCGACACTGAAGCTTTCTTT. The chain combines TRBV10-2 with TRBJ1-1; 9 nucleotides line up with TRBD1. Germline trimming cut 5 bases from V and 3 bases from J; bases unmatched to any gene: 13. The germline V gene has CDR1 WSHSY and CDR2 SAAADI. This CDR3 spans 17 amino acids.

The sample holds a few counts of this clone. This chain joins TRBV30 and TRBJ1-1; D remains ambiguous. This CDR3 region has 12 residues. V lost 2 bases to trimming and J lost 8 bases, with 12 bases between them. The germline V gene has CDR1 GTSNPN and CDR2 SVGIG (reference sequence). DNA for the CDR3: TGTGCCTGGAGTCCCGAGGGTCTCGAAGCTTTCTTT. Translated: CAWSPEGLEAFF.

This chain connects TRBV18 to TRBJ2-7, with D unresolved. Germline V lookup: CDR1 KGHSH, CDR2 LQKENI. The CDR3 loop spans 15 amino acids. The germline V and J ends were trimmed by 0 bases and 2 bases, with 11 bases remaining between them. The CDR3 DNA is TGTGCCAGCTCACCACCCGGGTCAGGAGCCTACGAGCAGTACTTC. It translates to CASSPPGSGAYEQYF.

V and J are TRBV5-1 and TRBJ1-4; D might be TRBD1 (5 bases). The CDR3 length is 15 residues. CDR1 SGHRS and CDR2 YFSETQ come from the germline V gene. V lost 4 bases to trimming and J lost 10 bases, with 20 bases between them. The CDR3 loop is CASSNGTATAGKLFF. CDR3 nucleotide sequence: TGCGCCAGCAGCAACGGGACCGCTACAGCCGGAAAACTGTTTTTT. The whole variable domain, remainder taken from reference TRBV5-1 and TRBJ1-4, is KAGVTQTPRYLIKTRGQQVTLSCSPISGHRSVSWYQQTPGQGLQFLFEYFSETQRNKGNFPGRFSGRQFSNSRSEMNVSTLELGDSALYLCASSNGTATAGKLFFGSGTQLSVL.

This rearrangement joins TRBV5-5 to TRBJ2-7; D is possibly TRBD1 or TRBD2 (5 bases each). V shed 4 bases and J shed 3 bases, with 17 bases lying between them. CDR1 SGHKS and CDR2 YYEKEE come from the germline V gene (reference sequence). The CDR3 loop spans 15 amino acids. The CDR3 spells CASSRTGGGGYEQYF. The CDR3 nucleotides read TGTGCCAGCAGCCGTACAGGAGGAGGTGGCTACGAGCAGTACTTC. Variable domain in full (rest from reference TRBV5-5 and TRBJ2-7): DAGVTQSPTHLIKTRGQQVTLRCSPISGHKSVSWYQQVLGQGPQFIFQYYEKEERGRGNFPDRFSARQFPNYSSELNVNALLLGDSALYLCASSRTGGGGYEQYFGPGTRLTVT.

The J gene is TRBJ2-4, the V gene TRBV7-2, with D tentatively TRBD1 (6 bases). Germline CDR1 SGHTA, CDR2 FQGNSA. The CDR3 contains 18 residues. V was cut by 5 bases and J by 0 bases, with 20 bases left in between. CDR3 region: CASSLSVGGTRAKNIQYF. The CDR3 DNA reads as TGTGCCAGCAGCCTTAGTGTAGGGGGTACCCGAGCCAAAAACATTCAGTACTTC.

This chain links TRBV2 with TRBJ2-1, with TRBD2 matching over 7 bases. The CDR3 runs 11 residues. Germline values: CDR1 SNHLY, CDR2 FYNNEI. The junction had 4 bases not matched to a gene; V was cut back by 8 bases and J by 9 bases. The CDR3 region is CASPGGGEQFF. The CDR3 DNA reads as TGTGCCAGCCCAGGCGGGGGTGAGCAGTTCTTC.

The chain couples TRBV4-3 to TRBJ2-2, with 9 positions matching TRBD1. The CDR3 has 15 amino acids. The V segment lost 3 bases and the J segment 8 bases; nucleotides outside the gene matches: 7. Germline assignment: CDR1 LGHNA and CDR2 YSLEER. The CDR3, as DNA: TGCGCCAGCAGCCACTCTACAGGGGGCGCGGGGGAGCTGTTTTTT. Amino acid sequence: CASSHSTGGAGELFF.